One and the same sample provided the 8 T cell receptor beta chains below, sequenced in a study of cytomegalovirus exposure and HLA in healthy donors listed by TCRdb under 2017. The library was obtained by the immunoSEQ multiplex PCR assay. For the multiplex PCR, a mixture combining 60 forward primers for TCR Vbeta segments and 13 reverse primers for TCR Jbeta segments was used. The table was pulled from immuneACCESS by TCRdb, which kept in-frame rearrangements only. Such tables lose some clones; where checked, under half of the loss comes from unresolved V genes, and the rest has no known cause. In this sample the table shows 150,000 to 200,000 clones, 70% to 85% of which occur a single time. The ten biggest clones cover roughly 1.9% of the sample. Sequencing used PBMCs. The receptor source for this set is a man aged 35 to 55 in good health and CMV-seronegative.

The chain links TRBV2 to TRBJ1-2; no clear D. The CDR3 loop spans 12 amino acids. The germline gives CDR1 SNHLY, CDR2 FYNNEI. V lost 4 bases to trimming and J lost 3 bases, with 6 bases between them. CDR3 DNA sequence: TGTGCCAGCAGTGGCGGATACTATGGCTACACCTTC. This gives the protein CASSGGYYGYTF.

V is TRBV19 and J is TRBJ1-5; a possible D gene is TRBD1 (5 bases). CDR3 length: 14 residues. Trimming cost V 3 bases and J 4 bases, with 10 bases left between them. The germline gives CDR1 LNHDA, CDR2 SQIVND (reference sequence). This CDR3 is CASSIDSTNQPQHF. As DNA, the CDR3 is TGTGCCAGTAGTATCGACAGTACTAATCAGCCCCAGCATTTT.

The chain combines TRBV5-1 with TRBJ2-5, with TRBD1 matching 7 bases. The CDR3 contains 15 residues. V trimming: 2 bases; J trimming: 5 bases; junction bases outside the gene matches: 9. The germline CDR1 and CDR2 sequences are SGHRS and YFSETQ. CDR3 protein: CASSFTRRGHETQYF. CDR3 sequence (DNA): TGCGCCAGCAGCTTTACGCGTAGGGGGCACGAGACCCAGTACTTC.

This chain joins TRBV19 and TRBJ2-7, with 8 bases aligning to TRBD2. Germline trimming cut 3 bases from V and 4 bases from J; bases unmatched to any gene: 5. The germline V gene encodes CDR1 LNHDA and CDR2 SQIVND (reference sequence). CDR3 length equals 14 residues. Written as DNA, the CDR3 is TGTGCCAGTAGTATGCGTAGCGGGACGTACGAGCAGTACTTC. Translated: CASSMRSGTYEQYF.

The CDR3 sequence: CASRAQGASTDTQYF. CDR3 bases: TGTGCCAGCAGGGCACAGGGGGCTAGCACAGATACGCAGTATTTT. This chain connects TRBV28 to TRBJ2-3, with 9 bases fitting TRBD1. The germline V gene has CDR1 MDHEN and CDR2 SYDVKM. V was clipped by 6 bases and J by 0 bases; unmatched bases: 4. The CDR3 has 15 residues.

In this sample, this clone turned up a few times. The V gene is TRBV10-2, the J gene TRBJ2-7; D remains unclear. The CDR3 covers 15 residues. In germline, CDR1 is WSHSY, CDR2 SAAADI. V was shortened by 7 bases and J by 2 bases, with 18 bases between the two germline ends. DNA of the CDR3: TGCGCCAGCACGGAATGGCAGGCTGAAACCTACGAGCAGTACTTC. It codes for CASTEWQAETYEQYF.

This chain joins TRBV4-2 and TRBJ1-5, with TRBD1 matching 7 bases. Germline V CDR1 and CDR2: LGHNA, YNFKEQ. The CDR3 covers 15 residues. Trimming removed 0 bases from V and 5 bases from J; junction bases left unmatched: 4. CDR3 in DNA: TGTGCCAGCAGCCAAGATCCAGACAGGGATCAGCCCCAGCATTTT. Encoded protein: CASSQDPDRDQPQHF.

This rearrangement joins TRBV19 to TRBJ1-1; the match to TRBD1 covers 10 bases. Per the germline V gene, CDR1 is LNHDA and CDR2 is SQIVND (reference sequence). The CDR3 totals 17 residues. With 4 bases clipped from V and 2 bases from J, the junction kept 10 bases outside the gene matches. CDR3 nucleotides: TGTGCCAGTAGTAAAAACTCTCGGGACAGGGGTAACACTGAAGCTTTCTTT. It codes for CASSKNSRDRGNTEAFF. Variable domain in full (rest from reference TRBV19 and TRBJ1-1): DGGITQSPKYLFRKEGQNVTLSCEQNLNHDAMYWYRQDPGQGLRLIYYSQIVNDFQKGDIAEGYSVSREKKESFPLTVTSAQKNPTAFYLCASSKNSRDRGNTEAFFGQGTRLTVV.